This T cell receptor (beta chain) was recovered during a study of cytomegalovirus exposure and HLA in healthy donors. The PCR contained 60 Vbeta and 13 Jbeta primers. Libraries were prepared by immunoSEQ multiplex PCR; TCRdb keeps only in-frame clonotypes and omits some of them. There are roughly 93,000 clones in the sample; approximately 72% occur only once, and roughly 9.7% lies in the top ten. CDR1 and CDR2 from the germline V gene are SGHDT and YYEEEE. Trimming removed 0 bases from V and 5 bases from J, with 8 bases in between. This CDR3 has 14 amino acids. The rearrangement joins TRBV5-6 to TRBJ1-4; possible D gene TRBD1, 5 bases. This sequence was found in a man younger than 30 in good health and CMV-seropositive. The sequenced material came from PBMCs. CDR3 loop: CASSLGTLNEKLFF. CDR3 in DNA: TGTGCCAGCAGCTTGGGGACATTAAATGAAAAACTGTTTTTT.